The 6 T cell receptor beta chains below come from one sample, sequenced in a study of graft-versus-host responses after intestinal transplantation. No antigen has been assigned to these receptors. Produced via immunoSEQ multiplex PCR; TCRdb's table is partial and in-frame only. In the table there are approximately 90,000 clones, over 80% of which are singletons. Material: unstimulated CD8+ T cells sorted from spleen or lymph node cells, obtained before intestinal transplant. The source is a human donor who received an intestinal transplant.

The rearrangement links TRBV11-2 to TRBJ2-7, with D perhaps matching TRBD1 (5 bases). CDR1 and CDR2 from the germline V gene are SGHAT and FQNNGV. V shed 5 bases and J shed 3 bases, with 11 bases lying between them. This CDR3 region has 13 residues. The CDR3 nucleotides are TGTGCCAGCAGCAGGGGAACCCTCTACGAGCAGTACTTC. Translation gives CASSRGTLYEQYF.

The CDR3 here is CASSLARGTDYNEQFF. The CDR3 nucleotides are TGTGCCAGCAGCTTAGCGCGAGGGACAGACTACAATGAGCAGTTCTTC. This chain links TRBV11-1 with TRBJ2-1; 7 nucleotides line up with TRBD1. CDR1 and CDR2 from the germline V gene are SGHAT and FQDESV (reference sequence). Trimming at V came to 0 bases and at J to 3 bases, leaving 5 bases not matched to a gene. The CDR3 runs to 16 residues.

The chain links TRBV27 to TRBJ2-3, with TRBD2 identical over 10 bases. This CDR3 is built from 17 residues. V dropped 6 bases and J dropped 2; count of bases not matched to a gene: 11. Germline V gene sequence: CDR1 MNHEY, CDR2 SMNVEV (reference sequence). The CDR3 DNA reads TGTGCCAGCAGGCCTGCCTTAGCGGGAGGATACACAGATACGCAGTATTTT. Amino acids: CASRPALAGGYTDTQYF.

The gene calls are TRBV5-1 and TRBJ2-3; TRBD2 agrees at 7 bases. Germline V gene data show CDR1 as SGHRS and CDR2 as YFSETQ. This CDR3 has 15 amino acids. J lost 2 bases, V lost 4 bases, and 7 bases had no gene match. DNA for the CDR3: TGCGCCAGCAGCCCGGGAGGAGACTACACAGATACGCAGTATTTT. This translates into CASSPGGDYTDTQYF.

The CDR3 DNA sequence: TGTGCCAGCAGCTGGGAACCTGGGGCCAACGTCCTGACTTTC. This translates into CASSWEPGANVLTF. The chain couples TRBV5-4 to TRBJ2-6, with unresolved D. Per germline, CDR1 SGHNT and CDR2 YYREEE (reference sequence). CDR3 length: 14 residues. The germline V and J ends were trimmed by 3 bases and 2 bases, with 6 bases remaining between them.

The rearrangement links TRBV10-2 to TRBJ2-1; perhaps D is TRBD1 or TRBD2 (7 bases each). Trimming shortened V by 6 bases and J by 7 bases, and 10 bases separated the two germline ends. There are 12 residues in the CDR3. Per germline, CDR1 WSHSY and CDR2 SAAADI. The chain's CDR3 is CASRQGGNEQFF. In DNA form, the CDR3 reads TGCGCCAGCAGGCAGGGGGGGAATGAGCAGTTCTTC.